The sequence of this T cell receptor (beta chain) was determined in a study of T cells in Graves' hyperthyroidism and ophthalmopathy. Study results and limitations: Most expanded thyroid clonotypes above 0.001 recurred in blood.

The CDR3 spans 13 residues. The germline V and J ends were trimmed by 5 bases and 8 bases, with 13 bases remaining between them. Diagnoses were made from clinical symptoms, serum measures (thyroxine and TRAb), thyroid ultrasound and orbital computed tomography. Roughly 10 ml of fresh peripheral blood supplied the PBMCs. TCR beta CDR3 sequences were amplified from RNA transcripts. HTBI primers were employed in a first-round RT-PCR of the TCR CDR3. MiXCR, applied by TCRdb to the multiplex PCR reads, yields one record per CDR3 protein. Of 270,000 or so distinct CDR3 sequences in the sample, 12% to 15% are singletons; the top ten hold 30%. This clonotype appeared many times. Its matching antigen is unknown.

The sequencing sample was made of blood. This clonotype was sampled from a woman in her forties or fifties with Graves' hyperthyroidism that later progressed to Graves' ophthalmopathy. The gene calls are TRBV12-3 or TRBV12-4 and TRBJ2-1; D remains ambiguous. The CDR3 nucleotides are TGTGCCAGCAGTCCGCCGCGAACCTATGAGCAGTTCTTC. It yields the protein CASSPPRTYEQFF.